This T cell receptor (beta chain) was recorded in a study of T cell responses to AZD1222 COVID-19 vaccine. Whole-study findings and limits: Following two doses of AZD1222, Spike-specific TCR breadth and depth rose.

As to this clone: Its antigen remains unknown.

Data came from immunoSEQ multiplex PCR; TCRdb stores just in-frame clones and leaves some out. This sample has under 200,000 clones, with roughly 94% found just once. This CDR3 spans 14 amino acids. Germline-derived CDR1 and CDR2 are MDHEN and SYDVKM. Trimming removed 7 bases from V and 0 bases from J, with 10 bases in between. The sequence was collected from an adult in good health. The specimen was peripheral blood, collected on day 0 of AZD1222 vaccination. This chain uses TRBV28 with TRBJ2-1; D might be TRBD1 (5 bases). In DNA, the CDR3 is TGTGCCAGCAACAAGGGGTTCTCCTACAATGAGCAGTTCTTC. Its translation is CASNKGFSYNEQFF.